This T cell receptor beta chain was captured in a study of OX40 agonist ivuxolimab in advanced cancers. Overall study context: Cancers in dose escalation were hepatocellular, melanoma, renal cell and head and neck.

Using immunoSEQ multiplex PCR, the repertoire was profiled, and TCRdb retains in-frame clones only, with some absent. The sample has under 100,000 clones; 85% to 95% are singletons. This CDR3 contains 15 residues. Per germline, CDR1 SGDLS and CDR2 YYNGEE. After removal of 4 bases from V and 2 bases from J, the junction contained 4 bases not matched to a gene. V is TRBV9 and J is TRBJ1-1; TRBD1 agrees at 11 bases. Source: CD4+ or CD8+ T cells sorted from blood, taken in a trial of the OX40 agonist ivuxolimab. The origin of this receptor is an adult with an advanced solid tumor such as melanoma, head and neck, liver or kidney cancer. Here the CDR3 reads CASSYWTGGNTEAFF. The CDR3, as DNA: TGTGCCAGCAGCTATTGGACAGGGGGCAACACTGAAGCTTTCTTT. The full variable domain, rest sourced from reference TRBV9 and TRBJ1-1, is DSGVTQTPKHLITATGQRVTLRCSPRSGDLSVYWYQQSLDQGLQFLIQYYNGEERAKGNILERFSAQQFPDLHSELNLSSLELGDSALYFCASSYWTGGNTEAFFGQGTRLTVV.